This T cell receptor beta chain was obtained from a study of blood T cell repertoires in COVID-19 (dated by TCRdb to the early 2020s). With respect to the entire study: The collaborator samples originated in the United States, Italy and Spain and spanned the acute and convalescent phases of COVID-19. The sample metadata nearly always contained a de-identified subject ID, COVID-19 status, age in years and sex. The material from the prospective study consisted of cDNA or gDNA derived from T cells, B-cell-depleted T cells, or PBMCs. Where available, HLA class I and class II types were obtained from metadata supplied by the sample provider rather than from assay-based typing. The samples were drawn from the first 160 participants of the ongoing ImmuneRACE study and from more than 1,000 subjects provided by 6 global collaborators. The repertoires were released in a freely available public database meant as a resource for research on the immune response to SARS-CoV-2. Deeply sampled blood TCRbeta repertoires from subjects exposed to, actively infected with, or recovered from COVID-19 were included in the dataset. Study-wide conclusions, independent of this receptor: The amount of clinical and demographic metadata varied by source and participant and was provided uncurated.

Comment on this clone: Its recognized antigen is unknown. Base quality data are lacking; no much larger clone is found one base away.

TCRbeta CDR3 regions were amplified from genomic DNA using the immunoSEQ Assay, a bias-controlled multiplex PCR. The authors' analysis ran thus. The number of nucleated cells in each sample was estimated from the amplification of reference gene primers within the assay. To quantify the absolute abundance of each unique TCRbeta CDR3 rearrangement, sequence reads were collapsed and filtered. Productive Simpson clonality was computed per sample as the square root of Simpson's diversity index over productive rearrangements. TCRdb limited this immuneACCESS table to in-frame rearrangements with V and J called. A share of clones is missing; checked studies link under half to unresolved V genes, and the rest is unexplained. That table furnishes V, J and clone size, whereas the DNA furnished D and trimming. The sample yields a few hundred thousand clones; more than 85% were counted once. The ten top clones hold approximately 3.7% of the sample.

Looking up the germline V gene yields CDR1 LGHNA and CDR2 YNFKEQ. V is reduced by 3 bases and J by 10 bases, leaving a spacing of 15 bases between them. The CDR3 has 13 amino acids, counting the end cysteine and phenylalanine. The only DNA kept is the CDR3, 39 bases in frame from the first base. Enrolling through a virtual design, the prospective study's participants ranged in age from roughly 18 to 90 years and lived across 24 United States geographic areas. In the prospective study, cohorts were assigned on the basis of participant-reported clinical history obtained from a screening survey and a study questionnaire. For ImmuneRACE Cohort 3, a participant was defined as recovered based on two consecutive negative NP/OP PCR tests, clearance by a healthcare professional, or resolution of symptoms. In the prospective study, whole blood, serum and a nasopharyngeal or oropharyngeal swab were collected from each participant by mobile phlebotomists. Prospective study participants could optionally give additional blood draws and questionnaires over an approximately 2-month period. Before DNA extraction, blood samples from the prospective study were shipped at room temperature or frozen.

The receptor chain draws on TRBV4-2 and TRBJ1-1; the best D guess is TRBD1, with 5 bases matching. The sequenced material came from PBMCs or T cells enriched from blood (not recorded which). The sequence came from a woman in her twenties or thirties who had recovered from COVID-19. The bases read TGTGCCAGCAGCCATGACCTAGGGGTGGTAGCTTTCTTT. It encodes CASSHDLGVVAFF.